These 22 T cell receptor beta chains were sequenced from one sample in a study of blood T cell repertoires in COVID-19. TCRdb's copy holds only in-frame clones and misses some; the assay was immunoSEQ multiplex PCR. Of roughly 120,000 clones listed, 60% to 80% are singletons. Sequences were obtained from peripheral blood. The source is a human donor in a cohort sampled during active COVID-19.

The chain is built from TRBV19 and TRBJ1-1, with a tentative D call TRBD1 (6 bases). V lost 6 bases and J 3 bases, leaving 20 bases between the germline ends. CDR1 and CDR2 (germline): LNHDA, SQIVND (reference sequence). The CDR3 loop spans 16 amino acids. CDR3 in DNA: TGTGCCAGTAGACGTGGGGGGGCGTCGGCCGACACTGAAGCTTTCTTT. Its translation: CASRRGGASADTEAFF.

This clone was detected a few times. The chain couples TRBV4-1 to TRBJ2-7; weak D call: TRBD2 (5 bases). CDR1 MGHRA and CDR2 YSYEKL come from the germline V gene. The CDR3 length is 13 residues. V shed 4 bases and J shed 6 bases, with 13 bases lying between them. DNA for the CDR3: TGCGCCAGCAGCCTTCAGAGGGAGCTCGAGCAGTACTTC. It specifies CASSLQRELEQYF.

The CDR3 region has the DNA TGTGCCAGCAAAGGACAGGGGGCGCTGAACGAGCAGTACTTC. This codes for CASKGQGALNEQYF. The rearrangement joins TRBV2 to TRBJ2-7, with TRBD1 identical over 11 bases. Trimming took 7 bases from V and 5 from J; bases not matched to a gene: 7. The CDR3 has 14 residues. Germline V CDR1 and CDR2: SNHLY, FYNNEI.

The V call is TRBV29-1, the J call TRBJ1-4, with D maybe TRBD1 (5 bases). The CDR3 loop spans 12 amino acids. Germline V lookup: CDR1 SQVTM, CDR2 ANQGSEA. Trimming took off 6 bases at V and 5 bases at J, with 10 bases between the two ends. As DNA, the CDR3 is TGCAGCGTAGGAGGGGTGAATGAAAAACTGTTTTTT. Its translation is CSVGGVNEKLFF. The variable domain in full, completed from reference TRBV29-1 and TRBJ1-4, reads SAVISQKPSRDICQRGTSLTIQCQVDSQVTMMFWYRQQPGQSLTLIATANQGSEATYESGFVIDKFPISRPNLTFSTLTVSNMSPEDSSIYLCSVGGVNEKLFFGSGTQLSVL.

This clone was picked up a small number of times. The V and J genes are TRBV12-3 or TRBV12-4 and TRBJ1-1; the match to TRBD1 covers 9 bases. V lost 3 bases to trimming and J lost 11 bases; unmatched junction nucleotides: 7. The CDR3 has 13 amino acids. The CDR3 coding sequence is TGTGCCAGCAGTTTCCCTGGACAGGGGATTGCTTTCTTT. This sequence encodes CASSFPGQGIAFF.

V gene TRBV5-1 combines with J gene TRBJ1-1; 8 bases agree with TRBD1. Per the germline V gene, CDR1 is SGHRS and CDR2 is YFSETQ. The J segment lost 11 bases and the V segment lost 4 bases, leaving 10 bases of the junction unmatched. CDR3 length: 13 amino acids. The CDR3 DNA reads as TGCGCCAGCAGCCCTAGACAGGGGAGTGCGGCTTTCTTT. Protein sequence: CASSPRQGSAAFF.

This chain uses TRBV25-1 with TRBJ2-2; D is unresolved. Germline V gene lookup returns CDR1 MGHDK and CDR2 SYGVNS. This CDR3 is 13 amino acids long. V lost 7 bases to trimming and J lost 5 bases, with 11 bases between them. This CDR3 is CASTQAGTGELFF. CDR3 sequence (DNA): TGTGCCAGCACCCAAGCCGGGACCGGGGAGCTGTTTTTT.

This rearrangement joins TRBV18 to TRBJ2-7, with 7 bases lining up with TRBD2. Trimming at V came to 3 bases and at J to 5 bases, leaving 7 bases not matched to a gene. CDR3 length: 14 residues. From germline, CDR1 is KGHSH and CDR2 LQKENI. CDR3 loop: CASSPETSSHEQYF. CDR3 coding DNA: TGTGCCAGCTCACCGGAGACTAGCAGCCACGAGCAGTACTTC.

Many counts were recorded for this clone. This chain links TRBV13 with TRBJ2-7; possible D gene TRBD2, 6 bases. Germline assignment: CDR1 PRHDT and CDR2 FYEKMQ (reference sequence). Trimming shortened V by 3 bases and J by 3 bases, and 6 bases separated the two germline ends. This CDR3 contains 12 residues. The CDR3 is CASSFGSYEQYF. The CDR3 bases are TGTGCCAGCAGCTTCGGGAGCTACGAGCAGTACTTC.

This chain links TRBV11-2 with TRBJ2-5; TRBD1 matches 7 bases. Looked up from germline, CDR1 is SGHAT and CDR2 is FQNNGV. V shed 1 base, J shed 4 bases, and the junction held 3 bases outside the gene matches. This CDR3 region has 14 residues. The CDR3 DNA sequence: TGTGCCAGCAGCTTAGTAGGGGGCATAGAGACCCAGTACTTC. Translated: CASSLVGGIETQYF. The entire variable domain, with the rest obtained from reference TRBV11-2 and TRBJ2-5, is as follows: EAGVAQSPRYKIIEKRQSVAFWCNPISGHATLYWYQQILGQGPKLLIQFQNNGVVDDSQLPKDRFSAERLKGVDSTLKIQPAKLEDSAVYLCASSLVGGIETQYFGPGTRLLVL.

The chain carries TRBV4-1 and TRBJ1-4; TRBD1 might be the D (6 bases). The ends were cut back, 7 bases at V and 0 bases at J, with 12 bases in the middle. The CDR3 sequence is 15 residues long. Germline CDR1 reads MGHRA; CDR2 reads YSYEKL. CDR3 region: CASTPQGTTNEKLFF. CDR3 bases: TGCGCCAGCACGCCCCAGGGGACAACTAATGAAAAACTGTTTTTT.

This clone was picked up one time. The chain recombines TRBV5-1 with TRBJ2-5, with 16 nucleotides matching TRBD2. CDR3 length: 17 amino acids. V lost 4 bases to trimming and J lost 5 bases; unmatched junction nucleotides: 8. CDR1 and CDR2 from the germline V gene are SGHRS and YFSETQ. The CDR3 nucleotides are TGCGCCAGCAGCCCAGGGACTAGCGGGGGGGAGTTTGAGACCCAGTACTTC. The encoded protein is CASSPGTSGGEFETQYF.

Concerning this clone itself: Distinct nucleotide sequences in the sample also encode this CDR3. The CDR3 loop reads CASSLGTVTYEQYF. In DNA form, the CDR3 reads TGTGCCAGCAGTTTAGGGACAGTGACCTACGAGCAGTACTTC. The V and J genes are TRBV28 and TRBJ2-7; 7 nucleotides match TRBD1. V lost 2 bases to trimming and J lost 2 bases; unmatched junction nucleotides: 3. There are 14 residues in the CDR3. The germline CDR1 and CDR2 sequences are MDHEN and SYDVKM.

The CDR3 bases are TGTGCCAGCAGTTTAATCCCCTCAACTAATGAAAAACTGTTTTTT. This sequence encodes CASSLIPSTNEKLFF. The chain has TRBV28 and TRBJ1-4; D unresolved. CDR3 length equals 15 residues. Trimming shortened V by 2 bases and J by 0 bases, and 7 bases separated the two germline ends. Per germline, CDR1 MDHEN and CDR2 SYDVKM.

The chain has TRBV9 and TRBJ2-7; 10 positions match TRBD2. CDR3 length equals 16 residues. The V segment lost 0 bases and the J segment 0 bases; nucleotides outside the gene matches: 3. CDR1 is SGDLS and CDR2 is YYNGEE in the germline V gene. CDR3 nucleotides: TGTGCCAGCAGCGTAGGCCCTAGCGGGAGCTCCTACGAGCAGTACTTC. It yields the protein CASSVGPSGSSYEQYF. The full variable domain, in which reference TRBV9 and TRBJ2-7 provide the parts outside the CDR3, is DSGVTQTPKHLITATGQRVTLRCSPRSGDLSVYWYQQSLDQGLQFLIQYYNGEERAKGNILERFSAQQFPDLHSELNLSSLELGDSALYFCASSVGPSGSSYEQYFGPGTRLTVT.

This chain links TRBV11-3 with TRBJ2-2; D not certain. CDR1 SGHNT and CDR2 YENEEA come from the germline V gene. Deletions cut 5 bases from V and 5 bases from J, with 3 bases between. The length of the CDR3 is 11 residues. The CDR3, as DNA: TGTGCCAGCAGCATAACCGGGGAGCTGTTTTTT. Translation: CASSITGELFF.

The CDR3 sequence is CASSLGSYNEQFF. The CDR3, as DNA: TGCGCCAGCAGCTTGGGCAGCTACAATGAGCAGTTCTTC. This chain joins TRBV5-1 and TRBJ2-1; D is unclear. Per the germline V gene, CDR1 is SGHRS and CDR2 is YFSETQ. V shed 0 bases and J shed 3 bases, with 4 bases lying between them. The CDR3 spans 13 residues.

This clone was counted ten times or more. In DNA, the CDR3 is TGTGCCAGCAGTTACCGCCGGGGGGGATTCTACGAGCAGTACTTC. It is translated as CASSYRRGGFYEQYF. The chain uses TRBV6-5 and TRBJ2-7; 8 nucleotides align to TRBD2. Trimming cost V 2 bases and J 3 bases; bases outside gene matches: 6. CDR1 is MNHEY, CDR2 SVGAGI, per germline. This CDR3 contains 15 residues.

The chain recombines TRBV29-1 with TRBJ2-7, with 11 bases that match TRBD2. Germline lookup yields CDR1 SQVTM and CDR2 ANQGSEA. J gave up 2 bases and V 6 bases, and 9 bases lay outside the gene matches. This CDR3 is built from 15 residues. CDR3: CSVFLAGGPAYEQYF. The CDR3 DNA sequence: TGCAGCGTGTTTCTAGCGGGGGGCCCCGCCTACGAGCAGTACTTC.

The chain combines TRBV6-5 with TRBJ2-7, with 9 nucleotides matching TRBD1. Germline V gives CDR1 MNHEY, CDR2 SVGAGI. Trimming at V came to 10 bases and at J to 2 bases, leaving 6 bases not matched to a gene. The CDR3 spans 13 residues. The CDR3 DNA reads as TGTGCCACTACGACAGGGGGAACCTACGAGCAGTACTTC. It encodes CATTTGGTYEQYF.

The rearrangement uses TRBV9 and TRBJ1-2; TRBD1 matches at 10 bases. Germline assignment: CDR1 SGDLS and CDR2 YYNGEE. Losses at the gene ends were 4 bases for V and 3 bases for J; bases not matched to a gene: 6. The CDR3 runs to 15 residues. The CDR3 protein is CASSPGTGDYYGYTF. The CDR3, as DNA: TGTGCCAGCAGCCCCGGGACAGGGGACTACTATGGCTACACCTTC. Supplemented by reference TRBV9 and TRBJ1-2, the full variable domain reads DSGVTQTPKHLITATGQRVTLRCSPRSGDLSVYWYQQSLDQGLQFLIQYYNGEERAKGNILERFSAQQFPDLHSELNLSSLELGDSALYFCASSPGTGDYYGYTFGSGTRLTVV.

This CDR3 is CASSQGGLRGDYEQYF. The CDR3 DNA reads as TGTGCCAGCAGCCAGGGGGGACTCCGGGGTGACTACGAGCAGTACTTC. This chain connects TRBV4-2 to TRBJ2-7; D might be TRBD2 (6 bases). V dropped 3 bases and J dropped 3 bases, with 18 bases sitting between them. CDR1 is LGHNA and CDR2 is YNFKEQ in the germline V gene. The CDR3 is 16 amino acids.